This TCR beta chain is drawn from a study of blood T cell repertoires in COVID-19. Assay: immunoSEQ multiplex PCR; the TCRdb copy retains only in-frame clones and omits some. The sample includes about 130,000 clones, about 88% seen only once; the top ten take over 1%. The CDR3 has 16 residues. The V gene's germline CDR1 is KGHSH and CDR2 LQKENI. The ends lost 4 bases at V and 5 bases at J; junction bases unmatched: 10. The V call is TRBV18, the J call TRBJ2-2, with 7 nucleotides matching TRBD2. The sequenced material came from peripheral blood. This clonotype was obtained from a woman aged 80 or older with acute or convalescent COVID-19. CDR3 coding DNA: TGTGCCAGCTCACGCACTAGCGACCCAGCAACCGGGGAGCTGTTTTTT. Translating gives CASSRTSDPATGELFF.